The present entry profiles one TCR beta chain with its context. Its antigen is unknown. Researchers reported that TCR beta cDNA libraries carried unique molecular identifiers. The authors obtained 500,000 or so cDNA molecules from about 0.94 to 9.7 million T cells. One entry per CDR3 protein, called by TCRdb with MiXCR from the PCR reads. Of about 210,000 distinct CDR3 sequences in the sample, around 30% were seen once. Germline trimming cut 1 base from V and 7 bases from J; bases unmatched to any gene: 7. CDR1 and CDR2 (germline): SGHDN, FVKESK. CDR3 length equals 15 residues. This sample is part of a study of post-analysis software for immune sequencing data. On the study more broadly: The cohort encompassed relapsing-remitting, secondary progressive and progressive-relapsing multiple sclerosis disease courses.

Regarding the study as a whole: A significant reduction in normalized Chao1 diversity was observed in multiple sclerosis patients versus controls. Same-batch preparations were strongly co-clustered by F measure. Patients showed TRBV5-6, TRBV5-1 and TRBV20-1 among roughly 5 TRBV segments more frequent than in controls.

The V and J genes are TRBV14 and TRBJ2-7; 10 nucleotides align to TRBD2. The origin of this receptor is a girl younger than 18 with multiple sclerosis. Sequencing was done on a sample of blood. The CDR3 DNA reads as TGTGCCAGCAGCCAAGCTAGCGGGAGACGCAATGAGCAGTACTTC. Protein: CASSQASGRRNEQYF.